What follows is one T cell receptor (beta chain) and its context. What it recognizes is unknown. The sample comes from a study of siplizumab effects on memory and regulatory T cells. General study results and limits: Sequences that were alloreactive and traceable to unstimulated CD4+ memory cells were significantly reduced by siplizumab.

Generated by immunoSEQ multiplex PCR, the TCRdb table keeps only in-frame clones and is missing some. This sample carries 70,000 or so clones, approximately 88% of them seen once, and the ten largest clones take around 1.8%. The TCR originated in a human donor in good health. Sequenced sample: Tregs sorted from blood.

This CDR3 reads CAISGSNYGYTF. CDR3 bases: TGTGCCATCAGTGGGTCTAACTATGGCTACACCTTC. The chain uses TRBV10-3 and TRBJ1-2, with D uncertain. Trimming took off 4 bases at V and 0 bases at J, with 3 bases between the two ends. Germline V gene data show CDR1 as ENHRY and CDR2 as SYGVKD. The CDR3 is made up of 12 amino acids.